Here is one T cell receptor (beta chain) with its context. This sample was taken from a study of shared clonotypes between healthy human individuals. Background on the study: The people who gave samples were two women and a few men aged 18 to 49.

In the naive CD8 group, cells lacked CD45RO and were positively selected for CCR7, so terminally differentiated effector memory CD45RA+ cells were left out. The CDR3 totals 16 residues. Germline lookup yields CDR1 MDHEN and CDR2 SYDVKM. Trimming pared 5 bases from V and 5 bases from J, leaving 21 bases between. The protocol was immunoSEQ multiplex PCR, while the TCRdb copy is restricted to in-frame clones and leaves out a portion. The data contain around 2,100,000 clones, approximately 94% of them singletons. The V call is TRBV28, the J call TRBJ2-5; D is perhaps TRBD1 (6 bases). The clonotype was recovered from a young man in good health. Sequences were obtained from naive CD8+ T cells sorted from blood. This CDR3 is CASSADLMGAGETQYF. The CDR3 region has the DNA TGTGCCAGCAGTGCCGACCTTATGGGGGCGGGCGAGACCCAGTACTTC.